A selection of T cell receptor beta chains follows, all from one sample in a study of identical twins. Via MiXCR, TCRdb re-called the 5' RACE reads, giving one row per CDR3 protein. This sample has 570,000 or so distinct CDR3 sequences, with 7.5% to 10% found just once. The sample also formed part of further work on yellow fever vaccine responses in identical twins.

Sequenced: PBMCs. The receptors originated from a woman aged 18-29 years in good health. CDR3s include the opening cysteine and the closing phenylalanine or tryptophan. Fields, in order: V gene, J gene, clone size, D gene, CDR3 DNA, CDR3 protein. D genes are given only for firm matches. Where a row states a size, it is once, few, many or the class of an expanded clone; other rows omit it.

TRBV6-5	TRBJ2-7	NA	NA	TGTGCCAGCAGTTACTCGAAGACAGATCACTCCTACGAGCAGTACTTC	CASSYSKTDHSYEQYF
TRBV28	TRBJ2-7	few	TRBD2	TGTGCCAGCAGTTCGTTATTCGGTAGCGGGAGGTCCTACGAGCAGTACTTC	CASSSLFGSGRSYEQYF
TRBV20-1	TRBJ2-1	NA	TRBD2	TGCAGTGCTATCGGCGGGAGGCAGTCCTACAATGAGCAGTTCTTC	CSAIGGRQSYNEQFF
TRBV12-3/TRBV12-4	TRBJ2-7	few	NA	TGTGCCAGCAGTTTAGGGGGGCCCTTGGCGTACGAGCAGTACTTC	CASSLGGPLAYEQYF
TRBV6-1	TRBJ2-1	few	TRBD2	TGTGCCAGCAGTGGGACTAGCGGCCCCTACAATGAGCAGTTCTTC	CASSGTSGPYNEQFF
TRBV4-3	TRBJ2-5	many	TRBD2	TGCGCCAGCAGCCAAGGAACTTTAGGACTAGCGGGAGGAGAGACCCAGTACTTC	CASSQGTLGLAGGETQYF
TRBV12-3/TRBV12-4	TRBJ2-2	many	NA	TGTGCCAGCACCTCACCTAAGGGGCCGAACACCGGGGAGCTGTTTTTT	CASTSPKGPNTGELFF
TRBV7-2	TRBJ2-7	few	NA	TGTGCCAGCAGCTTAGGGTCGCAGGGAAGGAGCGCCTACGAGCAGTACTTC	CASSLGSQGRSAYEQYF
TRBV10-2	TRBJ1-2	few	NA	TGCGCCAGCAGCGTTACAACCGAGGGGGGTGAAGACTATGGCTACACCTTC	CASSVTTEGGEDYGYTF
TRBV5-1	TRBJ2-1	many	NA	TGCGCCAGCAGACTGTCGGCGAATGAGCAGTTCTTC	CASRLSANEQFF